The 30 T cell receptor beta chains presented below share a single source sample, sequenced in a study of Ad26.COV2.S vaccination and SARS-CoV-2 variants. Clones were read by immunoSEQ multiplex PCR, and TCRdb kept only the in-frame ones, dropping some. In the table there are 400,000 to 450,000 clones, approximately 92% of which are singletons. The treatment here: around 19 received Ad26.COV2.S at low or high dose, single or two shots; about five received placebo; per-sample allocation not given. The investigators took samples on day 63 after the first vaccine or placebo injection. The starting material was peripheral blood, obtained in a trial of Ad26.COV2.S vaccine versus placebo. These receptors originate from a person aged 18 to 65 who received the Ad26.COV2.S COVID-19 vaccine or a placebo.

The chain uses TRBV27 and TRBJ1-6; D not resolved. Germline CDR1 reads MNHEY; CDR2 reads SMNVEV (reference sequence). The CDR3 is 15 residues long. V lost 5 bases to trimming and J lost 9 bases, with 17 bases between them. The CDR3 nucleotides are TGTGCCAGCAGTATCCAACCCGTCAAAACTTCACCCCTCCACTTT. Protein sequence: CASSIQPVKTSPLHF.

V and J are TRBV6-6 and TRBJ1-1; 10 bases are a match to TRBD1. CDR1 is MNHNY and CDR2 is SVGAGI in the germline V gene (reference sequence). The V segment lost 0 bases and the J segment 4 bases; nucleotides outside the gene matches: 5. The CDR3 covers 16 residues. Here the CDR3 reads CASSYSVGQGVTEAFF. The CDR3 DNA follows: TGTGCCAGCAGTTACTCGGTCGGACAGGGGGTCACTGAAGCTTTCTTT.

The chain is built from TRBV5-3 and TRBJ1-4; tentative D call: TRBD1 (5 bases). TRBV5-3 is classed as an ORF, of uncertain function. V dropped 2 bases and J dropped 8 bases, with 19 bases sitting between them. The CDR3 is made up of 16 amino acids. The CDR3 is CARSFNIDKQEEKLFF. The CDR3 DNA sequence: TGTGCCAGAAGCTTTAATATCGACAAACAGGAAGAAAAACTGTTTTTT.

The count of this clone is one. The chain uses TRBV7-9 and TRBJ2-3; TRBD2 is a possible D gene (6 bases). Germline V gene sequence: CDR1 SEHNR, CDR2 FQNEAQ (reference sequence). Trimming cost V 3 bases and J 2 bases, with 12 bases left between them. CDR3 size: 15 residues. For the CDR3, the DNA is TGTGCCAGCAGCTTGGGGGGACGGGACACAGATACGCAGTATTTT. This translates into CASSLGGRDTDTQYF. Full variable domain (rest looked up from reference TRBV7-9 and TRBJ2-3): DTGVSQNPRHKITKRGQNVTFRCDPISEHNRLYWYRQTLGQGPEFLTYFQNEAQLEKSRLLSDRFSAERPKGSFSTLEIQRTEQGDSAMYLCASSLGGRDTDTQYFGPGTRLTVL.

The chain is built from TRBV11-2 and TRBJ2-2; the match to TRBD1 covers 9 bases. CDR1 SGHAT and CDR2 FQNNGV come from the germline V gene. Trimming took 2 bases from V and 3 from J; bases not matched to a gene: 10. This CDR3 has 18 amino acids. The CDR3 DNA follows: TGTGCCAGCAGCTTACCTGCCGCGACAGGGGGTCACACCGGGGAGCTGTTTTTT. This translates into CASSLPAATGGHTGELFF.

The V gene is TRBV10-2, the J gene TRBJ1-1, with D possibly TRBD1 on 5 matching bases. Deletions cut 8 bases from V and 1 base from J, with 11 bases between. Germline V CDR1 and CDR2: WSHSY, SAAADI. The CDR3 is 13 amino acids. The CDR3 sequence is CASEQGRNTEAFF. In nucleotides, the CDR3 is TGCGCCAGCGAGCAGGGTAGGAACACTGAAGCTTTCTTT.

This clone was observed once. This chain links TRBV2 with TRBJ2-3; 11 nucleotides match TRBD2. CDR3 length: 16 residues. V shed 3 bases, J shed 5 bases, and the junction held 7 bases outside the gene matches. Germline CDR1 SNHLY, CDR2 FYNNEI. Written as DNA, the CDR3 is TGTGCCAGCAGTGAGGTAGCGGGGGGGTTTGGAGATACGCAGTATTTT. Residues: CASSEVAGGFGDTQYF.

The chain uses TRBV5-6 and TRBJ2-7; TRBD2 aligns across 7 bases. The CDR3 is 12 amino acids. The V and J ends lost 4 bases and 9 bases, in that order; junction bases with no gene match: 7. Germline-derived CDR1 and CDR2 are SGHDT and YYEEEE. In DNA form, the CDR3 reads TGTGCCAGCAGCGGATCGGCGGGAGTGCAGTACTTC. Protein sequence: CASSGSAGVQYF.

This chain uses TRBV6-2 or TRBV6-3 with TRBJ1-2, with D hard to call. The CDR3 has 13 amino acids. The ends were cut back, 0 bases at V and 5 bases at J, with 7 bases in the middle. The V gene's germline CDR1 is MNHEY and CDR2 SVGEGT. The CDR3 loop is CASSYSLAYGYTF. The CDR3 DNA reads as TGTGCCAGCAGTTACTCGTTGGCGTATGGCTACACCTTC.

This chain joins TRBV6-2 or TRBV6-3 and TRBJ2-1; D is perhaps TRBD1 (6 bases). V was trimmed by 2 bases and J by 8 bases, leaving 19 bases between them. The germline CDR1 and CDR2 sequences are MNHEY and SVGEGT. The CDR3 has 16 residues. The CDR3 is CASSYTQRTVYDEQFF. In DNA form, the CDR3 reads TGTGCCAGCAGTTACACGCAAAGGACAGTTTACGATGAGCAGTTCTTC.

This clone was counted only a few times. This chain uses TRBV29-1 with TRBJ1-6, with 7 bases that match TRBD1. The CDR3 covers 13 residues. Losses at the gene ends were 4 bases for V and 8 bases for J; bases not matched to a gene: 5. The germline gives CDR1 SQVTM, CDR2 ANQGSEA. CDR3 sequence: CSVAQGSHSPLHF. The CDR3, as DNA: TGCAGCGTTGCACAGGGGAGCCATTCACCCCTCCACTTT. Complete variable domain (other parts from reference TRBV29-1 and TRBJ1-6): SAVISQKPSRDICQRGTSLTIQCQVDSQVTMMFWYRQQPGQSLTLIATANQGSEATYESGFVIDKFPISRPNLTFSTLTVSNMSPEDSSIYLCSVAQGSHSPLHFGNGTRLTVT.

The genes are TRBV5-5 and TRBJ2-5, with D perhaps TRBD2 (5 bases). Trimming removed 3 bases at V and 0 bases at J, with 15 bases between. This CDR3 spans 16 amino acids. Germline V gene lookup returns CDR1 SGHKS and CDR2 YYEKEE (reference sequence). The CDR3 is CASSSTSLGHQETQYF. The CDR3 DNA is TGTGCCAGCAGCTCAACTTCACTAGGCCACCAAGAGACCCAGTACTTC.

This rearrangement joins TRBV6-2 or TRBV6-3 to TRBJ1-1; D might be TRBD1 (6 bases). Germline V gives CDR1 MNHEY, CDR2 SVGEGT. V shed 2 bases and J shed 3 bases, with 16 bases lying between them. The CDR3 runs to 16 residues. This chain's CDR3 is CASSYKAGGADTEAFF. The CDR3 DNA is TGTGCCAGCAGTTACAAGGCGGGGGGCGCGGACACTGAAGCTTTCTTT.

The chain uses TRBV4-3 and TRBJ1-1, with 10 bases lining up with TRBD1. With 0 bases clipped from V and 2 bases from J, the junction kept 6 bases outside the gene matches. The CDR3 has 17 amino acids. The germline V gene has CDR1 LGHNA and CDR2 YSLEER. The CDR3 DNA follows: TGCGCCAGCAGCCAAGATGCCGGGACAGGGGTAAACACTGAAGCTTTCTTT. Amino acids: CASSQDAGTGVNTEAFF.

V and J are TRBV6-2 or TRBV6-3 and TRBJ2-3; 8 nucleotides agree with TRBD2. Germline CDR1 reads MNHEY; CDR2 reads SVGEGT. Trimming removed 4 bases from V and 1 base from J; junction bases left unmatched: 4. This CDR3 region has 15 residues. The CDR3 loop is CASSSVAGRTDTQYF. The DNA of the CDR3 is TGTGCCAGCAGTTCAGTAGCGGGACGCACAGATACGCAGTATTTT.

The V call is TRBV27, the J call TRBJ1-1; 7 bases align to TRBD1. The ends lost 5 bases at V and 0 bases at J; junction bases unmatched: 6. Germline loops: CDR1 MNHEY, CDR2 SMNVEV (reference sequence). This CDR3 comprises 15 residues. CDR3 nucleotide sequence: TGTGCCAGCAGTCCGGACAGGCCCTTGAACACTGAAGCTTTCTTT. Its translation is CASSPDRPLNTEAFF.

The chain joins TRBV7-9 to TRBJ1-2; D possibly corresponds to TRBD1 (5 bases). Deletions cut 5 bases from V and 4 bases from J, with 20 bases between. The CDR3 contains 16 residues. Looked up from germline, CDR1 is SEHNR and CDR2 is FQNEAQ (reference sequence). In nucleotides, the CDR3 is TGTGCCAGCAGCCAAACCCTCCAGGGACGGGGCTATGGCTACACCTTC. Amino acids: CASSQTLQGRGYGYTF.

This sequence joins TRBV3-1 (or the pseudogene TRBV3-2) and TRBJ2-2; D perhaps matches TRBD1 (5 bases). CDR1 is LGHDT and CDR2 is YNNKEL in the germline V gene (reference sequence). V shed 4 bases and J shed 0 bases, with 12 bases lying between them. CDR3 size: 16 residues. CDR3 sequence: CASSPTWGANTGELFF. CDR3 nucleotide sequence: TGTGCCAGCAGCCCCACGTGGGGCGCGAACACCGGGGAGCTGTTTTTT.

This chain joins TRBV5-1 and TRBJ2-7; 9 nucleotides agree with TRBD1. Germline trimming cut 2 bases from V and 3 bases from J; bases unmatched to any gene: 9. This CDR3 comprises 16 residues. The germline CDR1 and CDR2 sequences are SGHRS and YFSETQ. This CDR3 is CASSFEAGTGYYEQYF. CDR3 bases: TGCGCCAGCAGCTTCGAAGCCGGGACAGGGTACTACGAGCAGTACTTC. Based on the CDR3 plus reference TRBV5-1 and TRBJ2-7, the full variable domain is KAGVTQTPRYLIKTRGQQVTLSCSPISGHRSVSWYQQTPGQGLQFLFEYFSETQRNKGNFPGRFSGRQFSNSRSEMNVSTLELGDSALYLCASSFEAGTGYYEQYFGPGTRLTVT.

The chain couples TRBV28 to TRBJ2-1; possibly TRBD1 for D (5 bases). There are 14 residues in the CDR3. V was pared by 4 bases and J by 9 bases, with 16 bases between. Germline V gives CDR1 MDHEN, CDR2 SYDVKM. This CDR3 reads CASSYRPTPLEQFF. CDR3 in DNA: TGTGCCAGCAGTTACAGGCCAACCCCGCTTGAGCAGTTCTTC. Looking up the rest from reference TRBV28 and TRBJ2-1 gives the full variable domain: DVKVTQSSRYLVKRTGEKVFLECVQDMDHENMFWYRQDPGLGLRLIYFSYDVKMKEKGDIPEGYSVSREKKERFSLILESASTNQTSMYLCASSYRPTPLEQFFGPGTRLTVL.

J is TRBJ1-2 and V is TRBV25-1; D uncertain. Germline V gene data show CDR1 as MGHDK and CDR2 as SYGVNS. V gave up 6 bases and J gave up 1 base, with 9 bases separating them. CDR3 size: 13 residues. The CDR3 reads CASSRGNNYGYTF. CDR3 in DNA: TGTGCCAGCAGCCGAGGCAATAACTATGGCTACACCTTC.

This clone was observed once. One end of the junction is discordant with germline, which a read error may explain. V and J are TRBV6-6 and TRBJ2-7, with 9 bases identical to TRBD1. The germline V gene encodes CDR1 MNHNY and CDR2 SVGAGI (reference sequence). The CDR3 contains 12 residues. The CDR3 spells CASRRAGDRAFF. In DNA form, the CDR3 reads TGTGCCAGCAGGCGCGCGGGGGACAGGGCCTTCTTC.

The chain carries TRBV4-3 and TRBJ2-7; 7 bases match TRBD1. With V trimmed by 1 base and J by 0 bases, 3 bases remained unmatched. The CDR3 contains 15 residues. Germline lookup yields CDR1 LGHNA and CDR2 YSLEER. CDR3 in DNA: TGCGCCAGCAGCCAAGGAGGGGGCCACTCCTACGAGCAGTACTTC. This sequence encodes CASSQGGGHSYEQYF.

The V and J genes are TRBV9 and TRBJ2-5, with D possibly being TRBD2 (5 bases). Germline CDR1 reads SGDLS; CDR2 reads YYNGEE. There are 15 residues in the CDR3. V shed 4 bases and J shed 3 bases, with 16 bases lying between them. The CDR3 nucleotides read TGTGCCAGCAGCTTGAGGACTGGATCTAAAGAGACCCAGTACTTC. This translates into CASSLRTGSKETQYF.

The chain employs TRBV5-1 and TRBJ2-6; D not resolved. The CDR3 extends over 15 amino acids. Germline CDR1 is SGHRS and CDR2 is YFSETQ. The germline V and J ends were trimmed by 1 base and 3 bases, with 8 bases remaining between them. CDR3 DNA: TGCGCCAGCAGCTTGAACATTCTTGGGGCCAACGTCCTGACTTTC. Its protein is CASSLNILGANVLTF.

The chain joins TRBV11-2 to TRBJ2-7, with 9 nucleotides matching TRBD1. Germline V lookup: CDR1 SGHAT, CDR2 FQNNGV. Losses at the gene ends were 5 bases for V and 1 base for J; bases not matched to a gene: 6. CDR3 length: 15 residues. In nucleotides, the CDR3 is TGTGCCAGCAGCCGACAGGGGACAGGGTCCTACGAGCAGTACTTC. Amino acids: CASSRQGTGSYEQYF. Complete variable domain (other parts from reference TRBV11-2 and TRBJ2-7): EAGVAQSPRYKIIEKRQSVAFWCNPISGHATLYWYQQILGQGPKLLIQFQNNGVVDDSQLPKDRFSAERLKGVDSTLKIQPAKLEDSAVYLCASSRQGTGSYEQYFGPGTRLTVT.

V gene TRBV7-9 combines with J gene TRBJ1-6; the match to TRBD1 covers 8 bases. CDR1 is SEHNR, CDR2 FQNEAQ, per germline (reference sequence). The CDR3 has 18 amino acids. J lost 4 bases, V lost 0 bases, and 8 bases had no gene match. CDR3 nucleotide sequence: TGTGCCAGCAGCTTAGCGGAAAGTGGGACAGGATATAATTCACCCCTCCACTTT. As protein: CASSLAESGTGYNSPLHF. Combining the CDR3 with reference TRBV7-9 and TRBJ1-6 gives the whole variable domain DTGVSQNPRHKITKRGQNVTFRCDPISEHNRLYWYRQTLGQGPEFLTYFQNEAQLEKSRLLSDRFSAERPKGSFSTLEIQRTEQGDSAMYLCASSLAESGTGYNSPLHFGNGTRLTVT.

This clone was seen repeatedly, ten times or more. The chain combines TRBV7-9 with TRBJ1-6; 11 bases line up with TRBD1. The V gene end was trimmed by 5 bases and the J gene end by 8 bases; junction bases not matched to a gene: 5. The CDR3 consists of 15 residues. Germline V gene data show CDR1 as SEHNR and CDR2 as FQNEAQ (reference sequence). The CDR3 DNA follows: TGTGCCAGCAGCCCTGTGGACAGGGGGCATTCACCCCTCCACTTT. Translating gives CASSPVDRGHSPLHF.

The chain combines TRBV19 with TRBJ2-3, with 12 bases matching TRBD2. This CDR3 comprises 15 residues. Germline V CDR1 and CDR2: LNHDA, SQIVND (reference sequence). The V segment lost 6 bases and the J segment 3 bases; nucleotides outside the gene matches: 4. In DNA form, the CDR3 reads TGTGCCAGTAGCTTACTAGCGGGGGGAACAGATACGCAGTATTTT. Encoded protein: CASSLLAGGTDTQYF.

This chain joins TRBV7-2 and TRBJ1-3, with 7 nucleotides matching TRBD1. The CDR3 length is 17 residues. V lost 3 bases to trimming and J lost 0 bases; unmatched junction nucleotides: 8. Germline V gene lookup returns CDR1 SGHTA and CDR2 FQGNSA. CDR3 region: CASSLRQGALSGNTIYF. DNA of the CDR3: TGTGCCAGCAGCTTGAGACAGGGTGCCCTCTCTGGAAACACCATATATTTT. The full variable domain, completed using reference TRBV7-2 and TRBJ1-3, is GAGVSQSPSNKVTEKGKDVELRCDPISGHTALYWYRQSLGQGLEFLIYFQGNSAPDKSGLPSDRFSAERTGGSVSTLTIQRTQQEDSAVYLCASSLRQGALSGNTIYFGEGSWLTVV.